A selection of T cell receptor beta chains follows, all from one sample in a study of OX40 agonist ivuxolimab in advanced cancers. Only in-frame clones appear in the TCRdb table, and some are missing; sequencing was by immunoSEQ multiplex PCR. The repertoire holds 60,000 to 95,000 clones, with roughly 90% as singletons. The source material was CD4+ or CD8+ T cells sorted from blood, sampled in a trial of the OX40 agonist ivuxolimab. The receptors derive from an adult with an advanced solid tumor such as melanoma, head and neck, liver or kidney cancer. Each CDR3 is given without its conserved first and last residue.

v_call,cdr3_length,cdr3_aa
TRBV4-1,15,ASSQEPPGSQPYEQY
TRBV9,12,ASSEGTDYYGYT
TRBV19,14,ASSHPTGSTNEKLF
TRBV11-3,14,ASSLGVGGYPNEQF
TRBV6-5,11,ASSSEYRTEAF
TRBV29-1,12,SVDSGSSYNEQF
TRBV7-2,12,ASSLQGTSYEQY
TRBV6-1,11,ASRATENSPLH
TRBV29-1,13,SADWTDYPTDTQY
TRBV6-6,13,ASSPGTDRFTEAF
TRBV6-6,13,ASSSPGGGDEKLF